This record covers a single TCR beta chain. Per the study methods: From reference gene primer amplification, estimates of nucleated cell counts were derived. The repertoire was sequenced with immunoSEQ multiplex PCR; TCRdb's copy has only in-frame clones and lacks some. V and J calls and clone size are given by that table; D and trimming were obtained from the DNA. This table holds about 120,000 clones, 65% to 90% found once. Germline V gene data show CDR1 as SGHTA and CDR2 as FQGTGA. The CDR3 runs to 13 residues. With 5 bases removed from V and 7 bases from J, the gap between germline ends came to 12 bases. The data belong to a study of blood T cell repertoires in COVID-19. Study context: COVID-19 samples from acute and convalescent phases originated in the United States, Italy and Spain.

The sequence was collected from a man of 80 years or more with acute or convalescent COVID-19. Sequencing was done on a sample of peripheral blood. The chain uses TRBV7-3 and TRBJ2-1; D gene unclear. CDR3 DNA: TGTGCCAGCAGCCCCAACCCAGGTAATGAGCAGTTCTTC. As protein: CASSPNPGNEQFF.